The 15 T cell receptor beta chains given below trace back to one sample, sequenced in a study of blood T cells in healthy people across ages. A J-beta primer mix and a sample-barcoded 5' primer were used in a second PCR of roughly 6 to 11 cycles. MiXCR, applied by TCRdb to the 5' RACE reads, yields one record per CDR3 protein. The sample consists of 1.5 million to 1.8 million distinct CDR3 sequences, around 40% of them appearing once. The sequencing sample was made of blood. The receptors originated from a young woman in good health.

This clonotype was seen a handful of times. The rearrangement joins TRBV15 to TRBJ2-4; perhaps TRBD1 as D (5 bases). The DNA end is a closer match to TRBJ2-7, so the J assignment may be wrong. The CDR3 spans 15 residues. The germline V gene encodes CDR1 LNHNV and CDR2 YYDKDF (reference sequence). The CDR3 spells CATSRVAGWAYEQYF. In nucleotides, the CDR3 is TGTGCCACCAGCAGAGTGGCAGGGTGGGCCTACGAGCAGTACTTC.

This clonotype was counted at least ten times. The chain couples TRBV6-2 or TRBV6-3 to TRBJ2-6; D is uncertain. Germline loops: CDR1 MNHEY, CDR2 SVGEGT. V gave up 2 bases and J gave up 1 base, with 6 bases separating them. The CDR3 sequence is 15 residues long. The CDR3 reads CASSYGVSGANVLTF. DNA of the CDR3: TGTGCCAGCAGTTACGGGGTTTCTGGGGCCAACGTCCTGACTTTC.

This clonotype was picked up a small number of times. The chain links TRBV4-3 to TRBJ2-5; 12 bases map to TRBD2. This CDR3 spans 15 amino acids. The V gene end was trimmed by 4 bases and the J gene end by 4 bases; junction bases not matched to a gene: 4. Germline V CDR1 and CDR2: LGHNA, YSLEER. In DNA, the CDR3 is TGCGCCAGCAGCCCGACTAGCGGGGGTTCAGAGACCCAGTACTTC. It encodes CASSPTSGGSETQYF.

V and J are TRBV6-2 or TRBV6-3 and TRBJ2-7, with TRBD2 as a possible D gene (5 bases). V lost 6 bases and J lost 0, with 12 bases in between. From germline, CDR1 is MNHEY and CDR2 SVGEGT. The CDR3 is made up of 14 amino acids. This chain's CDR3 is CASRAQRGSYEQYF. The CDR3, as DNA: TGTGCCAGCAGAGCTCAACGGGGCTCCTACGAGCAGTACTTC.

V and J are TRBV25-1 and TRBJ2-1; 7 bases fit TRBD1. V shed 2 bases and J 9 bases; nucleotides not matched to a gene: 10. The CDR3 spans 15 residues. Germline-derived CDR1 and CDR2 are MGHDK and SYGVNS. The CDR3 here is CASSEGQGEVREQFF. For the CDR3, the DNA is TGTGCCAGCAGTGAAGGGCAGGGGGAAGTCCGTGAGCAGTTCTTC. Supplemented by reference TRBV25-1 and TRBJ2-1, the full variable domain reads EADIYQTPRYLVIGTGKKITLECSQTMGHDKMYWYQQDPGMELHLIHYSYGVNSTEKGDLSSESTVSRIRTEHFPLTLESARPSHTSQYLCASSEGQGEVREQFFGPGTRLTVL.

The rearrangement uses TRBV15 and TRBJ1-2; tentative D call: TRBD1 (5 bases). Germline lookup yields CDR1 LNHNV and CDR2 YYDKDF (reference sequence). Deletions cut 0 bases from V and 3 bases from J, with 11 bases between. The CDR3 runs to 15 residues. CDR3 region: CATSREGVRDYGYTF. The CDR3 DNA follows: TGTGCCACCAGCAGAGAAGGGGTACGGGACTATGGCTACACCTTC.

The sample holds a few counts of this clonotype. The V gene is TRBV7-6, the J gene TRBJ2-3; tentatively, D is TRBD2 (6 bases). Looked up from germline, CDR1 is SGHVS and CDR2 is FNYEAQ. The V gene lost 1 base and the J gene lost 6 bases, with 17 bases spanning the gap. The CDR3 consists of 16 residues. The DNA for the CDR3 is TGTGCCAGCAGCTTAGTTGGGGGAGGAGCGGGCGATACGCAGTATTTT. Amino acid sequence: CASSLVGGGAGDTQYF.

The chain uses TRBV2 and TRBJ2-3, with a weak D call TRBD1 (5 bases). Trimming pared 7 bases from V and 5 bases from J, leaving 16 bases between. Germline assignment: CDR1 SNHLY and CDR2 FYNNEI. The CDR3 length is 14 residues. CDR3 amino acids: CASNRDLRGDTQYF. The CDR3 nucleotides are TGTGCCAGCAATAGGGATCTAAGGGGAGATACGCAGTATTTT.

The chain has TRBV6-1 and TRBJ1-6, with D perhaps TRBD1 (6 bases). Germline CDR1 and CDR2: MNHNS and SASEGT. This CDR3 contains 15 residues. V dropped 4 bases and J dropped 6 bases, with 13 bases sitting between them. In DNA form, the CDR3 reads TGTGCCAGCAGTGGACCGGGACAAACTAATTCACCCCTCCACTTT. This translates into CASSGPGQTNSPLHF.

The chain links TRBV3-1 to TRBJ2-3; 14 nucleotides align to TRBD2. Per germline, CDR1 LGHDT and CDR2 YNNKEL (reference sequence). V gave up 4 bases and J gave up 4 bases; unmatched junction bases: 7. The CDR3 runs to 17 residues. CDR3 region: CASSLQTSGGAADTQYF. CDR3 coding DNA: TGTGCCAGCAGCCTCCAGACTAGCGGGGGGGCAGCAGATACGCAGTATTTT.

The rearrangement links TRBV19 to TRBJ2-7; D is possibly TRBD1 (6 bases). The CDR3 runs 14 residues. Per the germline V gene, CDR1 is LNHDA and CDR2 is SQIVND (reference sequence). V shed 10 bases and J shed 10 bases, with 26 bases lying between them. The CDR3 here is CATTQTGMGENQYF. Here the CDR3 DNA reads TGTGCCACCACCCAAACAGGGATGGGAGAGAACCAGTACTTC. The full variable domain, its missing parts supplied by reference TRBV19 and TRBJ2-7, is DGGITQSPKYLFRKEGQNVTLSCEQNLNHDAMYWYRQDPGQGLRLIYYSQIVNDFQKGDIAEGYSVSREKKESFPLTVTSAQKNPTAFYLCATTQTGMGENQYFGPGTRLTVT.

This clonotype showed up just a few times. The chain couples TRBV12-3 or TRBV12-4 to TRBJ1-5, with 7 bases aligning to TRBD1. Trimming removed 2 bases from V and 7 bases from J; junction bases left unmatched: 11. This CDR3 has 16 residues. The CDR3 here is CASSLFFQGVGQPQHF. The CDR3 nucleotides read TGTGCCAGCAGTTTATTCTTTCAGGGGGTCGGGCAGCCCCAGCATTTT.

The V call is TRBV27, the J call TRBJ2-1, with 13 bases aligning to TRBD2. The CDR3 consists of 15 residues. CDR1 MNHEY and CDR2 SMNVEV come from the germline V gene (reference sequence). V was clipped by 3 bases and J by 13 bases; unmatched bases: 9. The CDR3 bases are TGTGCCAGCAGTTTCGGACTAGCGGGAGTTGAGACCCAGTTCTTC. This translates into CASSFGLAGVETQFF.

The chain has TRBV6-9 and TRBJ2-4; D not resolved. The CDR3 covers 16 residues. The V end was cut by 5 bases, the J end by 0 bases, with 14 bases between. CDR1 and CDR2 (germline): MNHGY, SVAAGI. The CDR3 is CASSADTIIAKNIQYF. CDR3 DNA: TGTGCCAGCAGTGCGGATACAATTATAGCCAAAAACATTCAGTACTTC.

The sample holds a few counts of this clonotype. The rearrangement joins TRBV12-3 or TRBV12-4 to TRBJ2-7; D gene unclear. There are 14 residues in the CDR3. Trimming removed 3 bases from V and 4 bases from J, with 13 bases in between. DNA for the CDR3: TGTGCCAGCAGTTTGCTGGGTATTGGGTACGAGCAGTACTTC. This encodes CASSLLGIGYEQYF.